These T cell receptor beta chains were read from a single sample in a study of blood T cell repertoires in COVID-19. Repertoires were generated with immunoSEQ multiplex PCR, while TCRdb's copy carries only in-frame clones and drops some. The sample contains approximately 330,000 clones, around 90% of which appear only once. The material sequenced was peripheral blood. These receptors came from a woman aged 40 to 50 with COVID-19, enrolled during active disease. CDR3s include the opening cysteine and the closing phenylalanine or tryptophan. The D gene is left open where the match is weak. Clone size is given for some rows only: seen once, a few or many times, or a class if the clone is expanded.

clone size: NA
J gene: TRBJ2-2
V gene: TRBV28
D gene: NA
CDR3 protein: CASSAWGQGELFF
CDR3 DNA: TGTGCCAGCAGTGCCTGGGGGCAGGGGGAGCTGTTTTTT

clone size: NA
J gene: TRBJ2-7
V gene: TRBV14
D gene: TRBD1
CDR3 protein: CASSHPRDSAFDEQYF
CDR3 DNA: TGTGCCAGCAGCCACCCTAGGGACAGCGCGTTTGACGAGCAGTACTTC

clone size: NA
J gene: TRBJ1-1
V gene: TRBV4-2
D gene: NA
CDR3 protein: CASSPPTGMNTEAFF
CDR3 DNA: TGTGCCAGCAGTCCCCCGACAGGAATGAACACTGAAGCTTTCTTT

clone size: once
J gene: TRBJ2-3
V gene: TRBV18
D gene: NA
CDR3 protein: CASSASGEDTQYF
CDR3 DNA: TGTGCCAGCTCAGCGTCAGGTGAAGATACGCAGTATTTT

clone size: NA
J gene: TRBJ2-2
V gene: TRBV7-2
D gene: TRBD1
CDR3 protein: CASSFLTGVDTGELFF
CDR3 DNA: TGTGCCAGCAGCTTCCTTACAGGGGTGGACACCGGGGAGCTGTTTTTT

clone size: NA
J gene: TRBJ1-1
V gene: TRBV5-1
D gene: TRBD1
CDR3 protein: CASSSQGTGVSYTEAFF
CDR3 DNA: TGCGCCAGCAGCTCGCAAGGGACAGGGGTCTCTTACACTGAAGCTTTCTTT

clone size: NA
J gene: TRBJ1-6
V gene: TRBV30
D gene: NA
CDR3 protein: CAWTTGTYLNSPLHF
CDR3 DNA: TGTGCCTGGACGACAGGCACCTATCTCAATTCACCCCTCCACTTT

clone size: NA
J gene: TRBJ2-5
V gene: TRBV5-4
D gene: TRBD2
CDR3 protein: CASSFQRGVQETQYF
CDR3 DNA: TGTGCCAGCAGCTTCCAGCGGGGGGTCCAAGAGACCCAGTACTTC

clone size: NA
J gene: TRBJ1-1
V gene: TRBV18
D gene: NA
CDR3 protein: CASSPLGAVTEAFF
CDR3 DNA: TGTGCCAGCTCACCACTGGGGGCAGTCACTGAAGCTTTCTTT

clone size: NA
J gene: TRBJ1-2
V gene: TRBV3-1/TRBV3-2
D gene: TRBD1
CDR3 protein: CASSLGTVDYGYTF
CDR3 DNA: TGTGCCAGCAGCCTCGGGACAGTGGACTATGGCTACACCTTC

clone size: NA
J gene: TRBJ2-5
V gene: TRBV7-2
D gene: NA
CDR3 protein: CASSFVEETQYF
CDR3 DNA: TGTGCCAGCAGCTTCGTCGAGGAGACCCAGTACTTC

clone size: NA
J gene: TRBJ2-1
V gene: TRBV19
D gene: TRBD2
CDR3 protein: CALRASGANEQFF
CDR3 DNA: TGTGCATTAAGGGCTAGCGGGGCGAATGAGCAGTTCTTC

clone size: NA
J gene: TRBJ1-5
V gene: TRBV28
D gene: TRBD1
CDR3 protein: CASSPWTGGGNQPQHF
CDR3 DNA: TGTGCCAGCAGTCCATGGACAGGGGGCGGCAATCAGCCCCAGCATTTT

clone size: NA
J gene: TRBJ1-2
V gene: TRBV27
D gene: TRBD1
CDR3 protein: CASSRTGANYGYTF
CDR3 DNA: TGTGCCAGCAGCCGGACAGGGGCTAACTATGGCTACACCTTC

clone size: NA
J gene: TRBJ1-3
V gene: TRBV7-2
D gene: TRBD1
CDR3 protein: CASSLRQGASGNTIYF
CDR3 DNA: TGTGCCAGCAGCTTAAGGCAGGGGGCTTCTGGAAACACCATATATTTT

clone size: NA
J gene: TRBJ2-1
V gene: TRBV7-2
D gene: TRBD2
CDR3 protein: CASSLGLAGGNEQFF
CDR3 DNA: TGTGCCAGCAGCTTAGGGCTAGCGGGGGGGAATGAGCAGTTCTTC

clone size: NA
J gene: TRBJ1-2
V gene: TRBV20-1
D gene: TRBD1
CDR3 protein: CSAGRGDGYTF
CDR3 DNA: TGCAGTGCTGGCAGGGGGGACGGCTACACCTTC

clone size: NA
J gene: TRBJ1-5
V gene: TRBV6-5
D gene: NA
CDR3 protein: CASSRTNQPQHF
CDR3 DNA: TGTGCCAGCAGCCGGACTAATCAGCCCCAGCATTTT

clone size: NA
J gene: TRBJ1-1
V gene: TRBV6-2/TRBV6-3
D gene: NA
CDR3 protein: CASSYEDMTEAFF
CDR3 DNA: TGTGCCAGCAGTTACGAGGACATGACCGAAGCTTTCTTT

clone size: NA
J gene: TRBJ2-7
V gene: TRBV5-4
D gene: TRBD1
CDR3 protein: CASSQQGSGYEQYF
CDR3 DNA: TGTGCCAGCAGCCAACAGGGGTCAGGGTACGAGCAGTACTTC

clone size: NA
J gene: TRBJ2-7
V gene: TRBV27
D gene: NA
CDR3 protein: CASKQGGDEQYF
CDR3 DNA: TGTGCCAGCAAGCAGGGGGGAGACGAGCAGTACTTC

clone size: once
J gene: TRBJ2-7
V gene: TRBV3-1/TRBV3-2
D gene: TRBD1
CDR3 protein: CASSKIRDRAYEQYF
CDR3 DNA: TGTGCCAGCAGCAAGATCCGGGACAGGGCCTACGAGCAGTACTTC

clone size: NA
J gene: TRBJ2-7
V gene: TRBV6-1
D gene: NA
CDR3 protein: CASSEAQRMKYEQYF
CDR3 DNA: TGTGCCAGCAGTGAAGCGCAGCGGATGAAATACGAGCAGTACTTC

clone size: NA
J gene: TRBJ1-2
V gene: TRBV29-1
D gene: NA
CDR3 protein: CSVEDKGDGANYGYTF
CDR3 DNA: TGCAGCGTTGAAGATAAGGGGGACGGAGCTAACTATGGCTACACCTTC

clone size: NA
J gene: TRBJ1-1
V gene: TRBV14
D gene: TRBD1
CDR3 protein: CASSQYRGNTEAFF
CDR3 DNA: TGTGCCAGCAGCCAATACAGGGGGAACACTGAAGCTTTCTTT

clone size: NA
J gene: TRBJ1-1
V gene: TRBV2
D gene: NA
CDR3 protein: CASRKLSTSTGTEAFF
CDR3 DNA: TGTGCCAGCAGAAAACTTTCGACCTCGACGGGGACTGAAGCTTTCTTT

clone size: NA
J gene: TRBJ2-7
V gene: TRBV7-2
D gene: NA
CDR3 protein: CASSLRDRNYEQYF
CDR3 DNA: TGTGCCAGCAGCTTACGTGACAGGAACTACGAGCAGTACTTC

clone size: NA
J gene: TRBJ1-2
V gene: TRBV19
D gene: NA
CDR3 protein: CASSGFGADNYGYTF
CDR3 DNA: TGTGCCAGTAGTGGTTTCGGAGCAGATAACTATGGCTACACCTTC

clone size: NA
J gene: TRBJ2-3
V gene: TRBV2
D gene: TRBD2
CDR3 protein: CARRAGTISTDTQYF
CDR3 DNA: TGTGCCAGACGAGCGGGGACTATTAGCACAGATACGCAGTATTTT

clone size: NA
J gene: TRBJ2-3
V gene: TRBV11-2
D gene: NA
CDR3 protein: CASSLSAVDTQYF
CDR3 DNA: TGTGCCAGCAGCTTATCGGCGGTGGATACGCAGTATTTT

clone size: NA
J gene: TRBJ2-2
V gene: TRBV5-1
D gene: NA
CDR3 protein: CASSGPQNTGELFF
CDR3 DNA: TGCGCCAGCAGTGGGCCACAGAACACCGGGGAGCTGTTTTTT

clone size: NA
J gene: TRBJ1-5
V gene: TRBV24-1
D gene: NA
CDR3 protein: CATSDSGGHQPQHF
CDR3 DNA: TGTGCCACCAGTGATTCTGGGGGCCATCAGCCCCAGCATTTT

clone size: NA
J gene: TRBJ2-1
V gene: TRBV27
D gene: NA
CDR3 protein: CASGTLSYNEQFF
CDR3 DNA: TGTGCCAGCGGGACTCTTTCCTACAATGAGCAGTTCTTC

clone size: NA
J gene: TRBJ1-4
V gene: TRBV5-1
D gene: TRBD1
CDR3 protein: CASSPWTGSNEKLFF
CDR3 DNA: TGCGCCAGCAGTCCGTGGACAGGGTCTAATGAAAAACTGTTTTTT

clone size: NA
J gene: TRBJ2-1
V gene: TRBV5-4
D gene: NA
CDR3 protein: CASSKDRSADYNEQFF
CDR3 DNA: TGTGCCAGCAGCAAAGACCGCTCCGCGGATTACAATGAGCAGTTCTTC

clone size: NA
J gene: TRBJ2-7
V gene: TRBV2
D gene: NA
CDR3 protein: CASSLDRLYEQYF
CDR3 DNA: TGTGCCAGCAGTCTGGACAGACTCTACGAGCAGTACTTC

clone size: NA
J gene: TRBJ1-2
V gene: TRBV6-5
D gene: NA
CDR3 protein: CASSPTQANYGYTF
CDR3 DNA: TGTGCCAGCAGTCCCACACAAGCTAACTATGGCTACACCTTC

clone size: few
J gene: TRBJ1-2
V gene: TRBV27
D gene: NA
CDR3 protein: CASSPTPEGGYTF
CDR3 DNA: TGTGCCAGCAGCCCAACGCCGGAGGGTGGCTACACCTTC

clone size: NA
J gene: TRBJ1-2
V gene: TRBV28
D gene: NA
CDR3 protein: CASSFPMGAYYGYTF
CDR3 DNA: TGTGCCAGCAGTTTCCCTATGGGGGCTTACTATGGCTACACCTTC

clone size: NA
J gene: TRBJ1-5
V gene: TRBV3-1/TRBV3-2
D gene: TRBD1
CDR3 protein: CASSQFPGGGQPQHF
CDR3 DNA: TGTGCCAGCAGCCAATTCCCAGGGGGTGGTCAGCCCCAGCATTTT

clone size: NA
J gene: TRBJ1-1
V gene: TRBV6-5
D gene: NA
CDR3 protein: CASSYPRGGHTEAFF
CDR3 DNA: TGTGCCAGCAGTTACCCAAGAGGAGGCCACACTGAAGCTTTCTTT

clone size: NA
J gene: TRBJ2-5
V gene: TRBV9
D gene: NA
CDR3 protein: CASSPPPSPGLNQETQYF
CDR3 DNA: TGTGCCAGCAGCCCCCCCCCATCCCCCGGACTCAACCAAGAGACCCAGTACTTC

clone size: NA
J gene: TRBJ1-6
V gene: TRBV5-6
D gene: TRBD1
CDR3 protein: CASSFWLTGDFDSPLHF
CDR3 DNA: TGTGCCAGCAGCTTTTGGTTGACAGGGGATTTTGATTCACCCCTCCACTTT

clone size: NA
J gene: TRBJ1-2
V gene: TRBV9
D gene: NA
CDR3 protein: CASSVAGELRHGYTF
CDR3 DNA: TGTGCCAGCAGCGTTGCCGGGGAGCTTCGCCATGGCTACACCTTC

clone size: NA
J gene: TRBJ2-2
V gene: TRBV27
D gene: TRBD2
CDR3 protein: CASSLFGIRSGRADTGELFF
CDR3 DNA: TGTGCCAGCAGTTTATTTGGGATACGTTCCGGGAGGGCCGACACCGGGGAGCTGTTTTTT